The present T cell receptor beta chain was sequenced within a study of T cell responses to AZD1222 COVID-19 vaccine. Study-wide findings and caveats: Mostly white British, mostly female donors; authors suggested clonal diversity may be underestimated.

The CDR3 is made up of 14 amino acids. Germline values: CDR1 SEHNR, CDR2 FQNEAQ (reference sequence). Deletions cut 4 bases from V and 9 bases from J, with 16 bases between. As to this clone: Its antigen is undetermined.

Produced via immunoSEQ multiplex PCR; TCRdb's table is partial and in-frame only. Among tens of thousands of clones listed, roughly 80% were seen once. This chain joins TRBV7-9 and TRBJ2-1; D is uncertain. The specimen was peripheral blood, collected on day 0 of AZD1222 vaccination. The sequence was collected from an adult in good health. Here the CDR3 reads CASSSGESEVEQFF. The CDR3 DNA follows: TGTGCCAGCAGCTCCGGAGAAAGCGAGGTTGAGCAGTTCTTC.